A selection of T cell receptor beta chains follows, all from one sample in a study of blood T cell repertoires in COVID-19. Sequencing used immunoSEQ multiplex PCR; TCRdb keeps in-frame clones, though not all of them. Altogether approximately 150,000 clones are present, more than 80% being singletons, with the ten largest covering more than 2%. Sequencing was performed on peripheral blood. Source of these receptors: a man aged 65 to 85 with acute or convalescent COVID-19. Each CDR3 is given without its conserved first and last residue. The D gene is left open where the match is weak.

d_call j_call v_call cdr3_aa
- TRBJ1-1 TRBV10-3 AISAERNTEAF
- TRBJ1-4 TRBV5-1 ASSLGQGMGSEKLF
- TRBJ1-5 TRBV7-2 ASSSGDGGQPQH
- TRBJ1-1 TRBV10-2 ASSVEGNTEAF
- TRBJ2-3 TRBV7-8 ASSLRRSTSDTQY
- TRBJ2-7 TRBV21-1 ASSLRGLAGESYEQY
TRBD2 TRBJ2-7 TRBV2 ASSVGTSGISYEQY
- TRBJ2-7 TRBV5-1 ASSLSSTSYEQY
- TRBJ1-3 TRBV7-2 ASSLVTNAGARGNTIY
TRBD2 TRBJ2-2 TRBV5-1 ASSLAPSGGNTGELF
- TRBJ2-3 TRBV21-1 ASTTDASGRPTDTQY
- TRBJ2-1 TRBV7-2 ASSLASGVYNEQF
- TRBJ1-2 TRBV7-7 ASSLAFRADDGYT
- TRBJ2-5 TRBV9 ASSVNTQETQY
TRBD2 TRBJ2-1 TRBV7-3 ASSLNPAGVGNEQF
- TRBJ2-5 TRBV19 ASSRYGQIKETQY
TRBD2 TRBJ2-2 TRBV7-2 ASSKLAGAGELF
- TRBJ1-2 TRBV2 ASSDPGGPNYGYT
TRBD1 TRBJ2-5 TRBV5-1 ASSYQPGQQETQY
TRBD1 TRBJ1-2 TRBV7-3 ASSPTGQPNYGYT
TRBD1 TRBJ2-4 TRBV19 ASSRVGDRATIQY
TRBD1 TRBJ1-2 TRBV6-6 ASIPTRTGDTYGYT
- TRBJ1-3 TRBV19 ASSDVVGSGNTIY
- TRBJ2-3 TRBV19 ASSSTPSTDTQY
- TRBJ2-6 TRBV19 ASKSRSGANVLT
TRBD1 TRBJ1-1 TRBV7-2 ASSLEGADVTEAF
- TRBJ1-1 TRBV10-3 AISLLKNTEAF
- TRBJ1-3 TRBV28 AGAGFGNTIY
- TRBJ1-5 TRBV6-1 ASSRTGPGNQPQH